This entry lists 20 T cell receptor beta chains sequenced from one sample in a study of cytomegalovirus exposure and HLA in healthy donors (dated by TCRdb to between 2016 and 2019). Preparation of the library involved the immunoSEQ multiplex PCR assay. The multiplex PCR relied on a mix of 60 forward primers for TCR Vbeta segments and 13 reverse primers for TCR Jbeta segments. Drawn from immuneACCESS, this table holds only the in-frame rearrangements with V and J called that TCRdb kept. Clones are partly lost; checked studies trace under half to an unresolved V gene and leave the rest unexplained. Within this sample are 100,000 to 150,000 clones, with less than 80% of them counted one time only. Approximately 2% of the sample belongs to the ten largest clones. The sequencing input was PBMCs. Receptors originate from a man aged 50-59 years in good health and CMV-seronegative.

This clone was recorded only once. The chain is built from TRBV2 and TRBJ2-3; D is possibly TRBD1 (5 bases). There are 13 residues in the CDR3. Germline CDR1 reads SNHLY; CDR2 reads FYNNEI. Trimming left V 4 bases short and J 9 bases short, with 14 bases between. The CDR3 sequence is CASSVDSQGTQYF. In nucleotides, the CDR3 is TGTGCCAGCAGTGTCGACAGCCAGGGAACGCAGTATTTT.

The chain joins TRBV30 to TRBJ2-1; 14 positions match TRBD2. V shed 0 bases, J shed 7 bases, and the junction held 11 bases outside the gene matches. Germline V CDR1 and CDR2: GTSNPN, SVGIG (reference sequence). This CDR3 is 18 amino acids long. Here the CDR3 reads CAWSVSRTSGGSGNEQFF. CDR3 sequence (DNA): TGTGCCTGGAGTGTATCTCGGACTAGCGGGGGGTCTGGAAATGAGCAGTTCTTC.

This clone was seen a few times. This likely traces to a read error, being one base from a far larger clone. The gene calls are TRBV5-6 and TRBJ1-2, with D possibly being TRBD1 (5 bases). Per the germline V gene, CDR1 is SGHDT and CDR2 is YYEEEE. This CDR3 contains 17 residues. V was cut by 0 bases and J by 4 bases, with 19 bases left in between. DNA for the CDR3: TGTGCCAGCAGCTTGGGAGTAGGCAGGGCCCTCGGCTATGGCTACACCTTC. This encodes CASSLGVGRALGYGYTF.

V usage is TRBV2 and J usage is TRBJ1-3; 12 bases fit TRBD1. The CDR3 loop spans 16 amino acids. J was trimmed by 3 bases and V by 3 bases; bases with no gene match: 3. The germline V gene has CDR1 SNHLY and CDR2 FYNNEI. The CDR3 bases are TGTGCCAGCAGTGAGGGACAGGGGGCTCTTGGAAACACCATATATTTT. Its protein product is CASSEGQGALGNTIYF.

The rearrangement joins TRBV7-7 to TRBJ1-1; TRBD1 matches 7 bases. CDR3 size: 17 residues. Germline CDR1 is SSHAT and CDR2 is FNYEAQ (reference sequence). The V and J ends lost 2 bases and 3 bases, in that order; junction bases with no gene match: 12. Here the CDR3 DNA reads TGTGCCAGCAGCTTACAAAGGGGGCTTTTCAGAGACACTGAAGCTTTCTTT. Protein: CASSLQRGLFRDTEAFF.

This chain links TRBV10-3 with TRBJ1-2; D is possibly TRBD1 (6 bases). The CDR3 length is 12 residues. Germline lookup yields CDR1 ENHRY and CDR2 SYGVKD. V dropped 8 bases and J dropped 2 bases, with 9 bases sitting between them. The chain's CDR3 is CAIQQGNYGYTF. As DNA, the CDR3 is TGTGCCATCCAACAGGGAAACTATGGCTACACCTTC.

V and J are TRBV10-2 and TRBJ1-3; D gene uncertain. Germline V lookup: CDR1 WSHSY, CDR2 SAAADI. The CDR3 consists of 12 residues. The V end lost 3 bases, the J end lost 4 bases, and 4 bases lay between the germline ends. This CDR3 reads CASSDGGNTIYF. In nucleotides, the CDR3 is TGCGCCAGCAGTGACGGGGGAAACACCATATATTTT.

The chain couples TRBV9 to TRBJ1-6; 7 positions agree with TRBD1. Losses at the gene ends were 0 bases for V and 7 bases for J; bases not matched to a gene: 1. The CDR3 length is 14 residues. Germline-derived CDR1 and CDR2 are SGDLS and YYNGEE. Here the CDR3 reads CASSVEQGNSPLHF. DNA of the CDR3: TGTGCCAGCAGCGTAGAACAGGGGAATTCACCCCTCCACTTT. Using reference TRBV9 and TRBJ1-6 for the parts outside the CDR3, the full variable domain is DSGVTQTPKHLITATGQRVTLRCSPRSGDLSVYWYQQSLDQGLQFLIQYYNGEERAKGNILERFSAQQFPDLHSELNLSSLELGDSALYFCASSVEQGNSPLHFGNGTRLTVT.

The chain recombines TRBV5-1 with TRBJ1-4; D ambiguous. Germline loops: CDR1 SGHRS, CDR2 YFSETQ. The CDR3 consists of 14 residues. With 1 base removed from V and 4 bases from J, the gap between germline ends came to 8 bases. The CDR3 region is CASSLMGSNEKLFF. The CDR3 nucleotides read TGCGCCAGCAGCTTGATGGGGAGTAATGAAAAACTGTTTTTT.

The chain carries TRBV7-3 and TRBJ2-1, with TRBD1 matching over 9 bases. The V gene end was trimmed by 5 bases and the J gene end by 5 bases; junction bases not matched to a gene: 4. This CDR3 contains 14 residues. The germline V gene has CDR1 SGHTA and CDR2 FQGTGA. The CDR3 is CASSPGTGNNEQFF. The CDR3 DNA reads as TGTGCCAGCAGCCCCGGGACAGGGAACAATGAGCAGTTCTTC.

The CDR3 coding sequence is TGTGCCTCCGGTAGCGGGGTTGGGGAGACCCAGTACTTC. Its protein is CASGSGVGETQYF. The chain links TRBV15 to TRBJ2-5; 8 nucleotides agree with TRBD2. The germline CDR1 and CDR2 sequences are LNHNV and YYDKDF (reference sequence). Unmatched junction bases numbered 10, after V lost 11 bases and J lost 5 bases. CDR3 size: 13 residues.

This clone has just a few counts. The V and J genes are TRBV5-1 and TRBJ2-5, with TRBD1 identical over 7 bases. Germline values: CDR1 SGHRS, CDR2 YFSETQ. The CDR3 sequence is 13 residues long. V dropped 3 bases and J dropped 5; count of bases not matched to a gene: 4. CDR3 nucleotide sequence: TGCGCCAGCAGCTCCGGACAGGCGGAGACCCAGTACTTC. Amino acids: CASSSGQAETQYF.

J is TRBJ2-6 and V is TRBV29-1; a possible D gene is TRBD2 (5 bases). V lost 5 bases and J lost 2, with 10 bases in between. CDR1 and CDR2 (germline): SQVTM, ANQGSEA. This CDR3 region has 14 residues. The CDR3, as DNA: TGCAGCGTTCGAGGGCAGACTGGGGCCAACGTCCTGACTTTC. Amino acids: CSVRGQTGANVLTF.

This clone turned up a few times. The chain uses TRBV5-4 and TRBJ1-2; a weak D match, TRBD1 (6 bases). The germline V gene has CDR1 SGHNT and CDR2 YYREEE (reference sequence). Trimming cost V 2 bases and J 0 bases, with 11 bases left between them. CDR3 length: 15 residues. The CDR3 loop reads CASSFLGQTNYGYTF. The CDR3 DNA sequence: TGTGCCAGCAGCTTCCTCGGACAGACTAACTATGGCTACACCTTC. Combining the CDR3 with reference TRBV5-4 and TRBJ1-2 gives the whole variable domain ETGVTQSPTHLIKTRGQQVTLRCSSQSGHNTVSWYQQALGQGPQFIFQYYREEENGRGNFPPRFSGLQFPNYSSELNVNALELDDSALYLCASSFLGQTNYGYTFGSGTRLTVV.

This rearrangement joins TRBV7-9 to TRBJ1-1, with D perhaps matching TRBD1 (5 bases). Per the germline V gene, CDR1 is SEHNR and CDR2 is FQNEAQ (reference sequence). V lost 5 bases to trimming and J lost 7 bases, with 14 bases between them. The CDR3 loop spans 13 amino acids. CDR3 sequence: CASSQTGNHEAFF. The CDR3 coding sequence is TGTGCCAGCAGCCAAACAGGTAACCATGAAGCTTTCTTT.

The rearrangement joins TRBV7-9 to TRBJ1-2; no firm D call. Trimming took off 2 bases at V and 4 bases at J, with 5 bases between the two ends. The germline V gene encodes CDR1 SEHNR and CDR2 FQNEAQ (reference sequence). This CDR3 region has 12 residues. The CDR3 DNA sequence: TGTGCCAGCAGCTTAACGGTCTATGGCTACACCTTC. Its translation: CASSLTVYGYTF.

The rearrangement links TRBV5-1 to TRBJ2-3; 7 nucleotides line up with TRBD1. The CDR3 consists of 18 residues. With 4 bases clipped from V and 2 bases from J, the junction kept 16 bases outside the gene matches. Germline V gene sequence: CDR1 SGHRS, CDR2 YFSETQ. As DNA, the CDR3 is TGCGCCAGCAGCACGGGACAGACAGTGGGGAGAGACACAGATACGCAGTATTTT. Amino acids: CASSTGQTVGRDTDTQYF.

V is TRBV4-1 and J is TRBJ2-5, with D maybe TRBD2 (5 bases). The J call could be wrong; TRBJ2-7 is a better fit for the DNA end. The CDR3 totals 16 residues. Germline V gene lookup returns CDR1 MGHRA and CDR2 YSYEKL. CDR3 region: CASSQDPGENYGEQYF. In nucleotides, the CDR3 is TGCGCCAGCAGCCAAGATCCCGGGGAAAACTACGGCGAGCAGTACTTC.

The V and J genes are TRBV19 and TRBJ2-7; 10 bases map to TRBD1. This CDR3 contains 15 residues. Germline V lookup: CDR1 LNHDA, CDR2 SQIVND (reference sequence). Trimming at V came to 3 bases and at J to 2 bases, leaving 4 bases not matched to a gene. The DNA of the CDR3 is TGTGCCAGTAGTATCCGGGACAGGGGACCCTACGAGCAGTACTTC. Amino acid sequence: CASSIRDRGPYEQYF. The entire variable domain, with the rest obtained from reference TRBV19 and TRBJ2-7, is as follows: DGGITQSPKYLFRKEGQNVTLSCEQNLNHDAMYWYRQDPGQGLRLIYYSQIVNDFQKGDIAEGYSVSREKKESFPLTVTSAQKNPTAFYLCASSIRDRGPYEQYFGPGTRLTVT.

This sequence joins TRBV27 and TRBJ2-1; 7 bases are shared with TRBD1. The germline CDR1 and CDR2 sequences are MNHEY and SMNVEV (reference sequence). Trimming at V came to 5 bases and at J to 3 bases, leaving 10 bases not matched to a gene. This CDR3 has 16 residues. The CDR3 here is CASSIKQGWDYNEQFF. CDR3 bases: TGTGCCAGCAGTATCAAACAGGGGTGGGACTACAATGAGCAGTTCTTC.